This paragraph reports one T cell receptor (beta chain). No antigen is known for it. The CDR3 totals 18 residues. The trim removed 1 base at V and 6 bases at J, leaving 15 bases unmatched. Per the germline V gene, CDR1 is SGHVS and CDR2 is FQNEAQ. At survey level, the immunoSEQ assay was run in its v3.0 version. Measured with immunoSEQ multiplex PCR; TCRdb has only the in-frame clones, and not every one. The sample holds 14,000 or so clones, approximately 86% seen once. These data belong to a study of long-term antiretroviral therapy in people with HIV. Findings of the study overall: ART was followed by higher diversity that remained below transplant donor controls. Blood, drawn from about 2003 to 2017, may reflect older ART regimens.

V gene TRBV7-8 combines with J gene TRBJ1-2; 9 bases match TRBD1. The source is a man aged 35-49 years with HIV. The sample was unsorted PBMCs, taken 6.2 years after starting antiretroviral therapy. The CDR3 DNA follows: TGTGCCAGCAGCTTAGTTCGAGGTTTGAACCGGGACAGGGATGGCTACACCTTC. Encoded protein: CASSLVRGLNRDRDGYTF. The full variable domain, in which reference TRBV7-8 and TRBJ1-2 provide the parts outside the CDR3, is GAGVSQSPRYKVAKRGQDVALRCDPISGHVSLFWYQQALGQGPEFLTYFQNEAQLDKSGLPSDRFFAERPEGSVSTLKIQRTQQEDSAVYLCASSLVRGLNRDRDGYTFGSGTRLTVV.